One and the same sample provided the 20 T cell receptor beta chains below, sequenced in a study of cytomegalovirus exposure and HLA in healthy donors. In the PCR, 60 Vbeta and 13 Jbeta primers were used. TCRdb keeps only in-frame clones here, not all; method: immunoSEQ multiplex PCR. This sample has roughly 250,000 clones, with over 70% found just once. The specimen was PBMCs. The source of these receptors is a girl aged 2 to 10 in good health and CMV-seronegative.

V gene TRBV7-6 combines with J gene TRBJ2-3; 11 bases match TRBD2. Per germline, CDR1 SGHVS and CDR2 FNYEAQ. V lost 5 bases, J lost 2 bases, and 6 bases stayed unmatched. This CDR3 comprises 16 residues. In nucleotides, the CDR3 is TGTGCCAGCAGCCCTCTAGCGGGGGGCAACACAGATACGCAGTATTTT. It is translated as CASSPLAGGNTDTQYF.

The gene calls are TRBV4-1 and TRBJ2-7; D possibly corresponds to TRBD1 (5 bases). Looked up from germline, CDR1 is MGHRA and CDR2 is YSYEKL. The CDR3 is made up of 16 amino acids. V lost 3 bases, J lost 4 bases, and 19 bases lay in between. The CDR3 DNA reads TGCGCCAGCAGCCACGACGCGACAGTAGGGGTATACGAGCAGTACTTC. Encoded protein: CASSHDATVGVYEQYF.

This clone showed up just a few times. The V call is TRBV11-2, the J call TRBJ2-4, with TRBD1 identical over 7 bases. The CDR3 consists of 14 residues. Germline values: CDR1 SGHAT, CDR2 FQNNGV. V shed 4 bases, J shed 8 bases, and the junction held 8 bases outside the gene matches. The CDR3 sequence: CASSSRQGRDIQYF. DNA for the CDR3: TGTGCCAGCAGCTCAAGACAGGGCCGGGACATTCAGTACTTC.

The rearrangement uses TRBV4-1 and TRBJ2-7; 11 bases fit TRBD1. V lost 6 bases, J lost 3 bases, and 7 bases stayed unmatched. This CDR3 has 15 amino acids. Germline assignment: CDR1 MGHRA and CDR2 YSYEKL. The CDR3 region is CASRLTGTGGYEQYF. The CDR3 DNA is TGCGCCAGCAGGCTCACCGGGACAGGGGGCTACGAGCAGTACTTC.

The J gene is TRBJ1-5, the V gene TRBV4-2; D uncertain. The CDR3 consists of 13 residues. The V end lost 4 bases, the J end lost 0 bases, and 4 bases lay between the germline ends. Germline CDR1 and CDR2: LGHNA and YNFKEQ. The DNA for the CDR3 is TGTGCCAGCAGCCCTTCTAGCAATCAGCCCCAGCATTTT. It translates to CASSPSSNQPQHF.

This chain joins TRBV14 and TRBJ2-7; weak D call: TRBD2 (5 bases). The V and J ends lost 7 bases and 2 bases respectively, with 15 bases between them. CDR3 length equals 14 residues. Germline CDR1 reads SGHDN; CDR2 reads FVKESK. In DNA, the CDR3 is TGTGCCAGCACCCTGGGAGTGGGGACCTACGAGCAGTACTTC. Translated: CASTLGVGTYEQYF.

The rearrangement joins TRBV9 to TRBJ1-3, with D perhaps matching TRBD1 (6 bases). The germline V and J ends were trimmed by 3 bases and 0 bases, with 10 bases remaining between them. This CDR3 is 15 amino acids long. Per the germline V gene, CDR1 is SGDLS and CDR2 is YYNGEE. CDR3 in DNA: TGTGCCAGCAGCGGAGGGGGATACTCTGGAAACACCATATATTTT. Protein: CASSGGGYSGNTIYF.

The V call is TRBV10-2, the J call TRBJ1-5; TRBD1 matches 7 bases. CDR1 and CDR2 from the germline V gene are WSHSY and SAAADI. The trim removed 3 bases at V and 2 bases at J, leaving 16 bases unmatched. CDR3 length: 19 amino acids. CDR3 loop: CASSDGRGRSFQGNQPQHF. CDR3 nucleotide sequence: TGCGCCAGCAGTGACGGCAGGGGGAGATCTTTTCAAGGCAATCAGCCCCAGCATTTT.

This chain connects TRBV5-1 to TRBJ2-7; D possibly corresponds to TRBD2 (5 bases). V lost 2 bases and J lost 3, with 15 bases in between. This CDR3 spans 15 amino acids. The germline CDR1 and CDR2 sequences are SGHRS and YFSETQ. The CDR3 is CASSLGGGNLYEQYF. The CDR3 coding sequence is TGCGCCAGCAGCTTAGGAGGCGGCAACCTCTACGAGCAGTACTTC. Full variable domain (missing parts from reference TRBV5-1 and TRBJ2-7): KAGVTQTPRYLIKTRGQQVTLSCSPISGHRSVSWYQQTPGQGLQFLFEYFSETQRNKGNFPGRFSGRQFSNSRSEMNVSTLELGDSALYLCASSLGGGNLYEQYFGPGTRLTVT.

This clone was found a few times. This chain connects TRBV6-1 to TRBJ2-7; 7 bases agree with TRBD2. This CDR3 is built from 14 residues. V lost 5 bases, J lost 2 bases, and 6 bases stayed unmatched. The germline gives CDR1 MNHNS, CDR2 SASEGT. The CDR3 nucleotides are TGTGCCAGCAGTAGCCGACTAGCTGCCTACGAGCAGTACTTC. It yields the protein CASSSRLAAYEQYF.

This clone appeared a single time. This chain links TRBV5-1 with TRBJ2-5; 8 nucleotides agree with TRBD2. The CDR3 is 19 amino acids. The ends lost 5 bases at V and 5 bases at J; junction bases unmatched: 23. Germline loops: CDR1 SGHRS, CDR2 YFSETQ. The CDR3 nucleotides read TGCGCCAGCAGGGGGTTGCCGGGGACTAGTGGAATTGTCGAGGAGACCCAGTACTTC. This codes for CASRGLPGTSGIVEETQYF.

This clone was detected a few times. This rearrangement joins TRBV6-5 to TRBJ2-7; TRBD1 agrees at 9 bases. CDR1 and CDR2 (germline): MNHEY, SVGAGI. The CDR3 covers 14 residues. V dropped 6 bases and J dropped 2; count of bases not matched to a gene: 5. For the CDR3, the DNA is TGTGCCAGCAGCCAAAGGACAGGGGCCTACGAGCAGTACTTC. It translates to CASSQRTGAYEQYF.

The chain joins TRBV9 to TRBJ2-1; 11 positions match TRBD2. There are 16 residues in the CDR3. The J segment lost 2 bases and the V segment lost 2 bases, leaving 3 bases of the junction unmatched. From germline, CDR1 is SGDLS and CDR2 YYNGEE. The CDR3 bases are TGTGCCAGCAGCGTCAATAGCGGGGGGGCCTACAATGAGCAGTTCTTC. Translating gives CASSVNSGGAYNEQFF.

This clone was seen just once. The CDR3, as DNA: TGTGCCAGCAGCTATGGGCCGGGGGGGCCTAGCTCCACCTACGAGCAGTACTTC. Amino acids: CASSYGPGGPSSTYEQYF. V usage is TRBV14 and J usage is TRBJ2-7; 8 bases are shared with TRBD2. CDR3 length: 18 amino acids. The junction had 17 bases not matched to a gene; V was cut back by 5 bases and J by 2 bases. Germline-derived CDR1 and CDR2 are SGHDN and FVKESK.

The rearrangement links TRBV7-2 to TRBJ2-7; possibly TRBD1 for D (6 bases). The ends were cut back, 4 bases at V and 0 bases at J, with 13 bases in the middle. The CDR3 has 15 amino acids. Germline lookup yields CDR1 SGHTA and CDR2 FQGNSA. CDR3 amino acids: CASSSTGTRSYEQYF. CDR3 sequence (DNA): TGTGCCAGCAGCTCAACCGGGACACGCTCCTACGAGCAGTACTTC. The full variable domain, its missing parts supplied by reference TRBV7-2 and TRBJ2-7, is GAGVSQSPSNKVTEKGKDVELRCDPISGHTALYWYRQSLGQGLEFLIYFQGNSAPDKSGLPSDRFSAERTGGSVSTLTIQRTQQEDSAVYLCASSSTGTRSYEQYFGPGTRLTVT.

This clone has just one count. The chain joins TRBV5-8 to TRBJ2-3; possible D gene TRBD1, 6 bases. Per germline, CDR1 SGHTS and CDR2 YDEGEE. CDR3 length: 16 amino acids. Trimming stripped 0 bases from V and 2 bases from J, with 13 bases between. As DNA, the CDR3 is TGTGCCAGCAGCTTGGACGGGACAAGACCCACAGATACGCAGTATTTT. This encodes CASSLDGTRPTDTQYF.

The V call is TRBV7-9, the J call TRBJ1-1, with D unresolved. Trimming stripped 1 base from V and 4 bases from J, with 13 bases between. From germline, CDR1 is SEHNR and CDR2 FQNEAQ (reference sequence). This CDR3 comprises 15 residues. The CDR3 loop reads CASSLVDVPSTEAFF. CDR3 sequence (DNA): TGTGCCAGCAGCTTAGTTGACGTCCCTAGCACTGAAGCTTTCTTT. The full variable domain, with the rest looked up from reference TRBV7-9 and TRBJ1-1, is DTGVSQNPRHKITKRGQNVTFRCDPISEHNRLYWYRQTLGQGPEFLTYFQNEAQLEKSRLLSDRFSAERPKGSFSTLEIQRTEQGDSAMYLCASSLVDVPSTEAFFGQGTRLTVV.

J is TRBJ1-6 and V is TRBV21-1; TRBD1 was called by the table and not checked on the DNA. TRBV21-1 is reported as a pseudogene. CDR3 length: 14 amino acids. As DNA, the CDR3 is TGTGCCAGCAGCAAGGGACACCTACATTCACCCCTCCACTTT. It codes for CASSKGHLHSPLHF.

A note on this clone: The germline gene is not matched at one end of the junction; a read error may be the cause. The V gene is TRBV7-9, the J gene TRBJ2-5, with D possibly matching TRBD1 (6 bases). Germline V CDR1 and CDR2: SEHNR, FQNEAQ (reference sequence). The CDR3 runs 17 residues. CDR3 nucleotides: TGTTCCAGCAGCTTATGGCCCTCGACAGGACAAACGGAGACCCAGTACTTC. Its protein product is CSSSLWPSTGQTETQYF.

This clone occurred once. This sequence joins TRBV2 and TRBJ2-3; the match to TRBD2 covers 10 bases. Germline CDR1 reads SNHLY; CDR2 reads FYNNEI. This CDR3 has 16 amino acids. V shed 3 bases and J 0 bases; nucleotides not matched to a gene: 3. In nucleotides, the CDR3 is TGTGCCAGCAGTGATAGCGGGAGGACTAGCACAGATACGCAGTATTTT. Translated, it gives CASSDSGRTSTDTQYF.